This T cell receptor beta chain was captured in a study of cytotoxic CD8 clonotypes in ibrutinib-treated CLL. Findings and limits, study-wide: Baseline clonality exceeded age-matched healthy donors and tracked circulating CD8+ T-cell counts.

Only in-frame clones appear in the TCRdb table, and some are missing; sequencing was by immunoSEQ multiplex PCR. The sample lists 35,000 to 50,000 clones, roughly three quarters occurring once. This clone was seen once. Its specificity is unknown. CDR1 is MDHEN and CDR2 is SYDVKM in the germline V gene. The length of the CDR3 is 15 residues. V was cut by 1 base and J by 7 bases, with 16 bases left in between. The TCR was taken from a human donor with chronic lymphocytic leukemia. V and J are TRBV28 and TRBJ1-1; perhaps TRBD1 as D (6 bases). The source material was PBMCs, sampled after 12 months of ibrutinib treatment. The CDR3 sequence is CASSLFTGSENEAFF. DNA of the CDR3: TGTGCCAGCAGTTTATTCACAGGGTCAGAAAATGAAGCTTTCTTT.